The text below deals with one T cell receptor beta chain. The data belong to a study of shared clonotypes between healthy human individuals. The CDR3 has 12 amino acids. J lost 6 bases, V lost 6 bases, and 2 bases had no gene match. CDR1 and CDR2 (germline): SNHLY, FYNNEI. Measured with immunoSEQ multiplex PCR; TCRdb has only the in-frame clones, and not every one. The sample includes 2 million to 2.5 million clones, more than 90% of them seen just once. This receptor was identified in a man between 18 and 35 years old in good health. The sample comprised naive CD4+ T cells sorted from blood. As for subset: CD45RA+ positively selected. The chain recombines TRBV2 with TRBJ1-1; 9 positions match TRBD1. In DNA form, the CDR3 reads TGTGCCAGCAGGACAGGGGGTGCTGAAGCTTTCTTT. Encoded protein: CASRTGGAEAFF.